This TCR beta chain was profiled in a study of T cells in narcolepsy. CDR3 length: 16 amino acids. TCRdb keeps only in-frame clones here, not all; method: immunoSEQ multiplex PCR. The sample has more than 20,000 clones; more than 65% are singletons. The chain joins TRBV21-1 to TRBJ2-2; the table names TRBD2, a call not compared with the DNA. TRBV21-1 is annotated as a pseudogene. Input material: memory (CD45RA-) CD4+ T cells from blood. This clonotype was obtained from a human donor in good health. For the CDR3, the DNA is TGTGCCAGCGGCCCAAATAGCGGGAGGGGACTCGGGGAGCTGTTTTTT. This gives the protein CASGPNSGRGLGELFF.